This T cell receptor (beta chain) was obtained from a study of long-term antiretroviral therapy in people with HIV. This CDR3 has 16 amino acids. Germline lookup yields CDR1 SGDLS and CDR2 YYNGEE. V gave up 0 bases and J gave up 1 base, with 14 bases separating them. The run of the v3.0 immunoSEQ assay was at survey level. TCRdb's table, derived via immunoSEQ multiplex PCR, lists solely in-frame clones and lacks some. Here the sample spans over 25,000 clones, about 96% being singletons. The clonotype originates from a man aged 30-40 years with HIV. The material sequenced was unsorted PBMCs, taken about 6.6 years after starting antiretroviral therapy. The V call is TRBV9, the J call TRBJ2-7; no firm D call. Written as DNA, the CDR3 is TGTGCCAGCAGCGTAGTCGACGTGGCTTCATCCTACGAGCAGTACTTC. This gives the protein CASSVVDVASSYEQYF.